The TCR beta chain under discussion was sequenced for a study of siplizumab effects on memory and regulatory T cells. CDR1 is LNHDA, CDR2 SQIVND, per germline (reference sequence). V was shortened by 6 bases and J by 7 bases, with 18 bases between the two germline ends. This CDR3 has 15 residues. Study-wide results and caveats: A significant reduction in alloreactive sequences traceable to unstimulated CD4+ memory cells was produced by siplizumab. Naive T cells, seemingly more diverse than memory cells, seemed major alloresponse contributors.

The method was immunoSEQ multiplex PCR; TCRdb's version includes in-frame clones alone and lacks a portion of them. Here the sample spans tens of thousands of clones, 90% to 98% being singletons. Notes on this clone: Antigen specificity is unknown.

The rearrangement links TRBV19 to TRBJ2-2; D could derive from TRBD1 or TRBD2 (5 bases each). The sample taken for sequencing was naive CD8+ T cells sorted from blood. The TCR originated in a human donor in good health. This CDR3 reads CASRRGAIGGGELFF. For the CDR3, the DNA is TGTGCCAGTAGAAGAGGGGCCATTGGGGGCGGGGAGCTGTTTTTT.